This entry is about one T cell receptor (beta chain). What this receptor recognizes is not known. CDR1 and CDR2 are read off the germline V gene as SGHTA and FQGNSA. The CDR3 numbers 14 residues from cysteine through phenylalanine. No DNA is recorded. This entry comes from a study of monozygotic twins with inflammatory bowel disease (dated by TCRdb to about 2019). As for the study more broadly: In total, roughly 30 monozygotic twin pairs made up the full study: 19 Danish pairs, all IBD-discordant, plus nine German pairs, of which four were IBD-concordant and five were IBD-discordant. Within discordant pairs, disease-associated traits were sought mainly by comparing IBD patients with their genetically identical healthy co-twins. Each individual had, on average, about 151 000 unique TCRalpha sequences and 181 000 unique TCRbeta sequences available for analysis.

From each donor, an approximately 2.3 ml peripheral blood sample was drawn into PAXgene tubes and stored at -80 degrees C. Without any T cell sorting, total RNA was extracted from whole blood using the PAXgene blood miRNA kit on an automated QIAcube. Peripheral blood from monozygotic twin pairs who were concordant or discordant for inflammatory bowel disease underwent deep TCRalpha and TCRbeta repertoire profiling using unique molecular barcoding. For every twin pair, smoking habits were documented, and each individual was categorised as a current, former or never smoker. Paper-wide results and their limitations: Because patients were on differing immunosuppressive treatments, the repertoires may have picked up extra background noise and inter-individual variability. Fewer clonotypes were shared with other individuals by IBD patients than by healthy twins, most markedly in patients showing signs of disease activity. No single strong signal or clonotype linked to IBD turned up in the results, so the idea that one exists was not supported. IBD patients had lower TCRbeta repertoire diversity, measured by the inverse Simpson index, than their healthy co-twins. Concordant and discordant twins showed no difference in repertoire similarity, possibly because of limited statistical power. The analysis was unable to tell apart different T cell subtypes.

The library was made by 5' RACE. The input for every TCR library was roughly 3,300 ng of total RNA. For each sample, cDNA synthesis with SMARTScribe reverse transcriptase was split into eight separate reactions. During cDNA synthesis, template switching introduced unique molecular identifiers that contained a 6-nucleotide sample barcode. TCRalpha and TCRbeta cDNA was amplified by two nested PCRs of roughly 15 and 9 cycles, with bead purification after each PCR. Before amplification, the cDNA was treated with uracil DNA-glycosylase and purified using the QIAquick PCR purification kit. The second PCR added Illumina TruSeq-compatible adapters along with sample-specific barcodes. TapeStation and Qubit were used to check library quality and concentration, and approximately 5.4 ng of each library was pooled. Pooled libraries were sequenced on an Illumina HiSeq2500 single-index Rapid Run with 2 x 100 bp reads and custom sequencing primers. From the authors' description of their analysis: PCR and sequencing errors were corrected by UMI-based consensus assembly using MiGEC version 1.2.6. MiXCR version 2.1.1 was used to carry out V(D)J alignment, clonotype assembly and CDR3 extraction. To normalise gene usage, clonotype sharing and MAIT/NKT TCR abundance, the analysis used the top 1000, 10 000 and 20 000 clonotypes per sample. After downsampling to 27 000 UMIs, diversity was calculated as the inverse Simpson index using the vegan R package. Paired Mann-Whitney U tests were applied to discordant twin pairs, and Benjamini-Hochberg correction was used for multiple testing. TCRdb reprocessed the public reads and reports one entry per CDR3 protein sequence, without DNA. TCRdb, not the authors, supplied the V and J calls. The table of this sample itemizes under 150,000 distinct CDR3 sequences. The top ten clonotypes cover 2.4% of the sample.

The clonotype was recovered from a human donor with ulcerative colitis or Crohn's disease, or a healthy co-twin of an affected twin (not recorded which). The sequenced sample was blood. The rearrangement combines TRBV7-2 with TRBJ2-7; TCRdb names TRBD2, which stays unverified in the absence of DNA. This receptor carries the CDR3 CASSLVSGGYEQYF.